These T cell receptor beta chains were read from a single sample in a study of regulatory T cells in long-lasting Graves disease. TCRdb called the multiplex PCR reads again in MiXCR, with one record for every CDR3 protein. The sample includes 420,000 or so distinct CDR3 sequences, 23% seen only once; the top ten take about a quarter. The input for sequencing was peripheral blood mononuclear cells (PBMCs), taken when the disease was refractory, from a patient treated with antithyroid drugs. These receptors originate from a female donor with Graves disease. CDR3s include the opening cysteine and the closing phenylalanine or tryptophan. Each record gives: J gene, D gene, V gene, clone size, CDR3 protein, CDR3 DNA. D genes are given only for firm matches. Part of the rows lack a size; the others show once, few, many or a class for expanded clones.

J: TRBJ2-7; D: NA; V: TRBV15; size: once; CDR3: CATSREPGTFYEQYF; DNA: TGTGCCACCAGCAGAGAGCCGGGAACCTTCTACGAGCAGTACTTC
J: TRBJ2-2; D: NA; V: TRBV12-3/TRBV12-4; size: few; CDR3: CASSPRAIQVSGELFF; DNA: TGTGCCAGCAGTCCGCGGGCCATCCAGGTATCCGGGGAGCTGTTTTTT
J: TRBJ1-1; D: NA; V: TRBV7-9; size: few; CDR3: CASSSSPGVEAFF; DNA: TGTGCCAGCAGCTCATCGCCGGGAGTTGAAGCTTTCTTT
J: TRBJ1-5; D: TRBD1; V: TRBV5-1; size: many; CDR3: CASTFRQGAFPQPQHF; DNA: TGCGCCAGCACCTTCCGGCAGGGGGCATTTCCCCAGCCCCAGCATTTT
J: TRBJ2-7; D: NA; V: TRBV6-2/TRBV6-3; size: NA; CDR3: CASNHGRSYEQYF; DNA: TGTGCCAGCAACCATGGCAGGTCCTACGAGCAGTACTTC
J: TRBJ2-7; D: NA; V: TRBV11-2; size: many; CDR3: CASSSRQDHEQYF; DNA: TGTGCCAGCAGCTCGCGACAGGACCACGAGCAGTACTTC
J: TRBJ2-5; D: TRBD1; V: TRBV10-3; size: many; CDR3: CAISETGAETQYF; DNA: TGTGCCATCAGTGAGACAGGGGCAGAGACCCAGTACTTC
J: TRBJ2-7; D: NA; V: TRBV28; size: NA; CDR3: CASSGRGKGAGEQYF; DNA: TGTGCCAGCAGTGGACGGGGAAAGGGAGCTGGCGAGCAGTACTTC
J: TRBJ2-7; D: NA; V: TRBV20-1; size: few; CDR3: CSARRDLRTYEQYF; DNA: TGCAGTGCTAGAAGGGACCTTCGAACCTACGAGCAGTACTTC
J: TRBJ2-3; D: NA; V: TRBV30; size: few; CDR3: CAWSRTDGDTQYF; DNA: TGTGCCTGGAGCCGAACCGATGGAGATACGCAGTATTTT
J: TRBJ1-2; D: NA; V: TRBV6-1; size: many; CDR3: CASGQTGSYGYTF; DNA: TGTGCCAGCGGTCAAACAGGGAGTTATGGCTACACCTTC
J: TRBJ1-1; D: NA; V: TRBV29-1; size: NA; CDR3: CSVDSRVAAFF; DNA: TGCAGCGTTGATAGCAGGGTAGCGGCTTTCTTT
J: TRBJ2-7; D: TRBD2; V: TRBV28; size: many; CDR3: CASSIDGTSFYEQYF; DNA: TGTGCCAGCAGCATTGACGGGACTAGCTTCTACGAGCAGTACTTC
J: TRBJ2-3; D: NA; V: TRBV20-1; size: NA; CDR3: CSAEAVSTDTQYF; DNA: TGCAGTGCTGAGGCGGTGAGCACAGATACGCAGTATTTT
J: TRBJ2-7; D: NA; V: TRBV7-2; size: many; CDR3: CASSLGESYEQYF; DNA: TGTGCCAGCAGCCTCGGAGAGAGCTACGAGCAGTACTTC
J: TRBJ2-7; D: TRBD2; V: TRBV27; size: NA; CDR3: CASSVAGEGSYEQYF; DNA: TGTGCCAGCAGTGTAGCGGGAGAAGGCTCCTACGAGCAGTACTTC
J: TRBJ1-6; D: NA; V: TRBV7-2; size: many; CDR3: CASTKDSSTVIGYSPLHF; DNA: TGTGCCAGCACCAAAGACTCTTCGACAGTCATAGGGTATTCACCCCTCCACTTT
J: TRBJ2-1; D: TRBD2; V: TRBV11-3; size: NA; CDR3: CASSLAGGGEQFF; DNA: TGTGCCAGCAGCTTAGCGGGAGGGGGTGAGCAGTTCTTC
J: TRBJ1-1; D: NA; V: TRBV11-2; size: many; CDR3: CASSFGRGRVNTEAFF; DNA: TGTGCCAGCAGCTTTGGGAGGGGACGGGTGAACACTGAAGCTTTCTTT
J: TRBJ1-1; D: NA; V: TRBV6-9; size: NA; CDR3: CASSYARLNTEAFF; DNA: TGTGCCAGCAGTTACGCCAGGCTGAACACTGAAGCTTTCTTT
J: TRBJ2-3; D: TRBD2; V: TRBV20-1; size: few; CDR3: CSAERPGLAGGDTQYF; DNA: TGCAGTGCTGAACGGCCGGGACTAGCGGGAGGAGATACGCAGTATTTT
J: TRBJ2-4; D: NA; V: TRBV6-2/TRBV6-3; size: few; CDR3: CASSTDPGVKNIQYF; DNA: TGTGCCAGCAGTACGGACCCAGGGGTCAAAAACATTCAGTACTTC
J: TRBJ2-7; D: NA; V: TRBV7-9; size: NA; CDR3: CASSLVGGGSYEQYF; DNA: TGTGCCAGCAGCTTAGTTGGGGGAGGTAGTTACGAGCAGTACTTC
J: TRBJ2-2; D: NA; V: TRBV28; size: NA; CDR3: CASNEIQASASELFF; DNA: TGTGCCAGCAACGAAATTCAAGCCAGTGCGTCCGAGCTGTTTTTT